This T cell receptor beta chain was documented in a study of blood T cell repertoires in COVID-19. Overall study context: Whether acute or convalescent, the COVID-19 samples came from the United States, Italy and Spain. In each case, the material was cDNA or gDNA derived from T cells, B-cell-depleted T cells, or PBMCs.

As handled by the study authors: Using reference gene primer amplification, nucleated cell counts were estimated. Generated by immunoSEQ multiplex PCR, the TCRdb table keeps only in-frame clones and is missing some. V, J and clone size are taken as reported in that table, and D and trimming were inferred from the DNA itself. The sample contains over 150,000 clones, around 84% of which appear only once. CDR3 length: 12 residues. Trimming shortened V by 3 bases and J by 10 bases, and 12 bases separated the two germline ends. This clone was picked up a small number of times. This receptor was obtained from a man older than 75 with acute or convalescent COVID-19. This rearrangement joins TRBV12-3 or TRBV12-4 to TRBJ1-1; D gene unclear. Sample: peripheral blood. The CDR3 region has the DNA TGTGCCAGCAGTTTTTCTGAGTCTGGAGCTTTCTTT. Amino acids: CASSFSESGAFF.